The clone carrying this TCR beta chain was picked up many times. Germline assignment: CDR1 LNHNV and CDR2 YYDKDF (reference sequence). This CDR3 region has 14 residues. Trimming shortened V by 0 bases and J by 12 bases, and 15 bases separated the two germline ends. The data are from a study of T cells in Graves' hyperthyroidism and ophthalmopathy. There were TCR beta CDR3 regions amplified from RNA transcripts. The HTBI set primed first-round TCR CDR3 RT-PCR. TCRdb redid the calling of the multiplex PCR reads with MiXCR, one entry per CDR3 protein. The repertoire holds a few hundred thousand distinct CDR3 sequences, about 14% seen once, with about 15% in the top ten. Graves' hyperthyroidism without ophthalmopathy progression within 18 months was termed stable. Patients aged 18 to 65 had newly diagnosed hyperthyroidism lasting under 2 months. Fresh peripheral blood, 7.5 to 10 ml, yielded the PBMCs.

The chain has TRBV15 and TRBJ2-1; weak D call: TRBD2 (5 bases). This sequence was found in a woman aged 40 to 50 with Graves' hyperthyroidism. Sequencing input: blood. The CDR3 protein is CATSRDNGLLTQFF. For the CDR3, the DNA is TGTGCCACCAGCAGAGATAATGGACTTCTGACGCAGTTCTTC.